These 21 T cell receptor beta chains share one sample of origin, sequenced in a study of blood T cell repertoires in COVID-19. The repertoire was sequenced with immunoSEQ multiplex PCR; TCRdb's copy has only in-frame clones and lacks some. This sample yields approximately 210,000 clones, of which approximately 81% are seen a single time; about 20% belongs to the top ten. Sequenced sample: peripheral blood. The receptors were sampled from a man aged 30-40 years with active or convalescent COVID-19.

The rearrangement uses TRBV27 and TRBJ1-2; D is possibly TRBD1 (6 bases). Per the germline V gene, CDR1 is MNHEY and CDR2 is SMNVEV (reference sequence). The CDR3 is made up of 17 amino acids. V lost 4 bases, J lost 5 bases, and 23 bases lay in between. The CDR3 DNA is TGTGCCAGCAGTTCTTCCCCTTTCAGGGGCCCTCGTTATGGCTACACCTTC. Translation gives CASSSSPFRGPRYGYTF.

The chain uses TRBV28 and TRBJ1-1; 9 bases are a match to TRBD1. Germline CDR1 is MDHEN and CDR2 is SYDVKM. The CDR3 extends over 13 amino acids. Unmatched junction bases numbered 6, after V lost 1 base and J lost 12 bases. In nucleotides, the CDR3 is TGTGCCAGCAGTTTATCCGGGACAGGGTCGACTTTCTTT. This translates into CASSLSGTGSTFF.

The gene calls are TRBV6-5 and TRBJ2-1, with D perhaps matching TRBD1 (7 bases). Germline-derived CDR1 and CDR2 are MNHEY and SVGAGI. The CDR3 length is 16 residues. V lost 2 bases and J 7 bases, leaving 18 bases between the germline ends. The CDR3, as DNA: TGTGCCAGCAGTTACCCAGGGGGGATAACATTGAATGAGCAGTTCTTC. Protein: CASSYPGGITLNEQFF.

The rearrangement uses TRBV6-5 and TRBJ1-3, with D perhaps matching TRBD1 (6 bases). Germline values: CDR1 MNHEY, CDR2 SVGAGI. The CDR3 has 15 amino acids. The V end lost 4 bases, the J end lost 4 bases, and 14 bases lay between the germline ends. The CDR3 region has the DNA TGTGCCAGCAGTTTTATACAGGGTTACGGAAACACCATATATTTT. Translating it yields CASSFIQGYGNTIYF.

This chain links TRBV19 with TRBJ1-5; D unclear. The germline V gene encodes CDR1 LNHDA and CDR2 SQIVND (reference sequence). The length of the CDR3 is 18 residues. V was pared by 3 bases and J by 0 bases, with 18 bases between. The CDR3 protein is CASSIVHRTDYSNQPQHF. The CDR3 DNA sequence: TGTGCCAGTAGTATCGTTCACCGGACTGACTATAGCAATCAGCCCCAGCATTTT.

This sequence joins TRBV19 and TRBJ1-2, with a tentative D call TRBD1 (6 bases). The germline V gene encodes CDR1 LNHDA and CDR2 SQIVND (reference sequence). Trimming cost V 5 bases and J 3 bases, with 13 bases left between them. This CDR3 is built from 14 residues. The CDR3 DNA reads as TGTGCCAGTAGTCTAAGACAGGACTACTATGGCTACACCTTC. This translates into CASSLRQDYYGYTF.

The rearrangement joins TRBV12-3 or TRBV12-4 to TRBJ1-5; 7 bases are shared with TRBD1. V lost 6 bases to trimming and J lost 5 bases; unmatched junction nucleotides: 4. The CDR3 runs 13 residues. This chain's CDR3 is CASRRQGHQPQHF. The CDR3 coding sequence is TGTGCCAGCAGACGACAGGGACATCAGCCCCAGCATTTT.

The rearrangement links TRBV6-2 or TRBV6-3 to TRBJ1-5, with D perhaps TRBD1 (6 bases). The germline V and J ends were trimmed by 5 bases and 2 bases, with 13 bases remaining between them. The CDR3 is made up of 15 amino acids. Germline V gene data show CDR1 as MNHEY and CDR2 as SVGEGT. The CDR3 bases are TGTGCCAGCAGTGTACAGGGTAGTGGCAATCAGCCCCAGCATTTT. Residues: CASSVQGSGNQPQHF.

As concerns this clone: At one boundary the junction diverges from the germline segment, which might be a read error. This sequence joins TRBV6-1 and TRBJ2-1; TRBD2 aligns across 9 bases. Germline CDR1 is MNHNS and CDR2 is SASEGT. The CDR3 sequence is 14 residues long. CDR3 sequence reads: CASCEDRLAAKQFF. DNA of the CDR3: TGTGCCAGCTGTGAAGACCGACTAGCGGCTAAGCAGTTCTTC.

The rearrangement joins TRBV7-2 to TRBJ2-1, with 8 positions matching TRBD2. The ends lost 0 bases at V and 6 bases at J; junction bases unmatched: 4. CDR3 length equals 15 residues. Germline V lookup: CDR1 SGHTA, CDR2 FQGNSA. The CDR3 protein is CASSLARLAGNEQFF. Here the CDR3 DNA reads TGTGCCAGCAGCTTAGCTCGGCTAGCGGGCAATGAGCAGTTCTTC.

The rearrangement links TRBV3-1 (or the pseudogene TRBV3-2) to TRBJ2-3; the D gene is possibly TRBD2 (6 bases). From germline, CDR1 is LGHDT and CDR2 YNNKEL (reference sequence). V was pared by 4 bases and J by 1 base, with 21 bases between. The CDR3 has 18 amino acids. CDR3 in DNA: TGTGCCAGCAGCCCCACGCTTTCAGTAGCGGATCGCACAGATACGCAGTATTTT. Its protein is CASSPTLSVADRTDTQYF.

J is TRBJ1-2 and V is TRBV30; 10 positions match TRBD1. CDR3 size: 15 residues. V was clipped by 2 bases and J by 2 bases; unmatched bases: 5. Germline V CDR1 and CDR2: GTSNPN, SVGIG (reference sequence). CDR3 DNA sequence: TGTGCCTGGAGTTTATTGACAGGGGGCAACTATGGCTACACCTTC. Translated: CAWSLLTGGNYGYTF.

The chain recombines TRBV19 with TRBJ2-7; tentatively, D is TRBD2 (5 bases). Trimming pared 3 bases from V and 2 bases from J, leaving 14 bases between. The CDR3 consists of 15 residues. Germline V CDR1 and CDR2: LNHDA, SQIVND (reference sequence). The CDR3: CASSIAEAGPYEQYF. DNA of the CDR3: TGTGCCAGTAGTATCGCGGAGGCAGGACCCTACGAGCAGTACTTC.

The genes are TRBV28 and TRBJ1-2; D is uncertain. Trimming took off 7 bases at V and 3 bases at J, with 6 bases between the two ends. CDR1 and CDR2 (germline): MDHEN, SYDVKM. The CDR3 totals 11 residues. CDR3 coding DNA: TGTGCCAGCAACTCTCACTATGGCTACACCTTC. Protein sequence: CASNSHYGYTF.

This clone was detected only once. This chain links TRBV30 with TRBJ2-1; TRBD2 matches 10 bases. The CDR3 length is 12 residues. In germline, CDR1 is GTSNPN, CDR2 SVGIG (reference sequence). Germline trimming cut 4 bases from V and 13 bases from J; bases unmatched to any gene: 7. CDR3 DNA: TGTGCCTGGACCAGGACTAGCGGACTTCAGTTCTTC. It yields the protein CAWTRTSGLQFF.

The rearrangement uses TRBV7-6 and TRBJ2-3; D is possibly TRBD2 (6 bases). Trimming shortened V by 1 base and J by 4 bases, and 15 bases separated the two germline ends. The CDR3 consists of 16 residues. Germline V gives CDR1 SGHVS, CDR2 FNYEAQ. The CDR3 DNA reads TGTGCCAGCAGCTTAGAAGGACTAATGAGGGCAGATACGCAGTATTTT. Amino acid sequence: CASSLEGLMRADTQYF.

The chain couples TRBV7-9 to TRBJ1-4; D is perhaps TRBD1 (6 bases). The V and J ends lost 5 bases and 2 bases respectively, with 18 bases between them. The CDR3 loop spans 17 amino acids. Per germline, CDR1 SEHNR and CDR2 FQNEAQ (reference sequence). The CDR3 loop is CASSPGQLRYTNEKLFF. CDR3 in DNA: TGTGCCAGCAGCCCAGGACAGCTAAGATATACTAATGAAAAACTGTTTTTT.

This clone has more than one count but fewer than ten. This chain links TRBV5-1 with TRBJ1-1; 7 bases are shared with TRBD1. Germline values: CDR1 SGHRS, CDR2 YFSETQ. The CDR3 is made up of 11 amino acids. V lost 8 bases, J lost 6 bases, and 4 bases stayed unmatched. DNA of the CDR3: TGCGCCAGTAGGCAGGGGGCTGAAGCTTTCTTT. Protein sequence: CASRQGAEAFF.

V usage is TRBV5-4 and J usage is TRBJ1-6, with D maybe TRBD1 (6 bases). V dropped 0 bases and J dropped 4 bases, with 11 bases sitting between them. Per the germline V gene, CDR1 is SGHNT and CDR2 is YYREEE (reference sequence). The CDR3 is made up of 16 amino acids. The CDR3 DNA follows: TGTGCCAGCAGCTTGGAGGGGGGGCAGTATAATTCACCCCTCCACTTT. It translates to CASSLEGGQYNSPLHF. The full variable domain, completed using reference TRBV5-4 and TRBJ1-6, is ETGVTQSPTHLIKTRGQQVTLRCSSQSGHNTVSWYQQALGQGPQFIFQYYREEENGRGNFPPRFSGLQFPNYSSELNVNALELDDSALYLCASSLEGGQYNSPLHFGNGTRLTVT.

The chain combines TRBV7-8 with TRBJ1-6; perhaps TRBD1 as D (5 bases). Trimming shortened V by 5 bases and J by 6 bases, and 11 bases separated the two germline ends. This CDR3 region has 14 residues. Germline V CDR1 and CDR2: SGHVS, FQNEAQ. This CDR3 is CASSRDRLNSPLHF. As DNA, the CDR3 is TGTGCCAGCAGCCGTGACAGACTTAATTCACCCCTCCACTTT.

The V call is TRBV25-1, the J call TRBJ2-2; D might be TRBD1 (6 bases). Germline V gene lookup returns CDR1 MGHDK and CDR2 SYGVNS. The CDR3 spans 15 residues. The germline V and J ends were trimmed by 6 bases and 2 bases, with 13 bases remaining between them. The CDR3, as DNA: TGTGCCAGCAGCCGGGACAACCGCAACACCGGGGAGCTGTTTTTT. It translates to CASSRDNRNTGELFF.